The sequence of this T cell receptor beta chain was determined in a study of T cells in Graves' hyperthyroidism and ophthalmopathy. The source material, RNA transcripts, was used to amplify TCR beta CDR3 regions. The study used the HTBI primer set for a first-round RT-PCR of the TCR CDR3. TCRdb reprocessed the multiplex PCR reads via MiXCR and lists one record per CDR3 protein. The sample has hundreds of thousands of distinct CDR3 sequences; 38% are singletons. The CDR3 runs to 14 residues. Germline V gene sequence: CDR1 DFQATT, CDR2 SNEGSKA (reference sequence). Trimming removed 3 bases at V and 1 base at J, with 12 bases between. Thyroid ultrasound, orbital computed tomography, clinical symptoms, and serum thyroxine and TRAb underpinned diagnoses.

Source material: blood. This TCR came from a man between 18 and 35 years old with Graves' hyperthyroidism. The chain recombines TRBV20-1 with TRBJ1-1; tentatively, D is TRBD1 (5 bases). Here the CDR3 DNA reads TGCAGTGCTAGGGGTGGGGCGAGGAACACTGAAGCTTTCTTT. It encodes CSARGGARNTEAFF.